This T cell receptor (beta chain) came from a study of T cell clonality in common variable immunodeficiency. CDR1 and CDR2 from the germline V gene are SGHVS and FQNEAQ. V lost 1 base and J lost 6, with 10 bases in between. The CDR3 covers 13 residues. To note about this clone: Its antigen is as yet unknown. The read ends 3 residues before the CDR3 terminus; that terminus is restored from the germline J gene.

Points from the study as a whole: In common variable immunodeficiency, TCR beta chains reportedly carried fewer deletions and N-nucleotide insertions.

The repertoire was sequenced with immunoSEQ multiplex PCR; TCRdb's copy has only in-frame clones and lacks some. The sample table includes about 15,000 clones. J is TRBJ2-7 and V is TRBV7-8; no definite D call. The receptor comes from a human donor with common variable immunodeficiency. Sequencing was done on a sample of peripheral blood mononuclear cells. The CDR3 bases that were read are TGTGCCAGCAGCTTAGAGAGGTTGGCCGAG. It codes for CASSLERLAE. The full CDR3 protein is CASSLERLAEQYF. Full variable domain (missing parts from reference TRBV7-8 and TRBJ2-7): GAGVSQSPRYKVAKRGQDVALRCDPISGHVSLFWYQQALGQGPEFLTYFQNEAQLDKSGLPSDRFFAERPEGSVSTLKIQRTQQEDSAVYLCASSLERLAEQYFGPGTRLTVT.